This T cell receptor (beta chain) appears in the sequencing data of a study of control samples from healthy donors and cancer patients. CDR3 length: 14 amino acids. The germline V and J ends were trimmed by 2 bases and 4 bases, with 11 bases remaining between them. Germline lookup yields CDR1 SGHDN and CDR2 FVKESK. The method was immunoSEQ multiplex PCR; TCRdb's version includes in-frame clones alone and lacks a portion of them. The table includes 110,000 to 150,000 clones, about nine tenths detected once. Sample: blood. The sequence was obtained from a man younger than 40 in good health. This chain uses TRBV14 with TRBJ2-5; D could derive from TRBD1 or TRBD2 (5 bases each). CDR3: CASSQYRDRETQYF. CDR3 DNA sequence: TGTGCCAGCAGCCAATACCGGGACCGAGAGACCCAGTACTTC.